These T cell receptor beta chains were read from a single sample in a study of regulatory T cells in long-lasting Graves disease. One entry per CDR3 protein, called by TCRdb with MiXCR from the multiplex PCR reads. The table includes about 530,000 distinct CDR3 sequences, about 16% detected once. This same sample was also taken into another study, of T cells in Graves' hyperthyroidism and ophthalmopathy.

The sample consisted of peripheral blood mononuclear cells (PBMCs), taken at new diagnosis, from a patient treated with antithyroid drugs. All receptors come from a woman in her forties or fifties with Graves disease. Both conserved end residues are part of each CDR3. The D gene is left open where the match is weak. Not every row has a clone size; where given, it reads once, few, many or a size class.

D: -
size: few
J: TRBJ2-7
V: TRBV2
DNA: TGTGCCAGCAGCCCTACGTCGGTTTACGAGCAGTACTTC
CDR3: CASSPTSVYEQYF

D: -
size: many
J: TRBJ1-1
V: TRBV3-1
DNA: TGTGCCAGCAGCTATTCTCGGAGGAACACTGAAGCTTTCTTT
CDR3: CASSYSRRNTEAFF

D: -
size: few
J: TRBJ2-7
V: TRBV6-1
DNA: TGTGCCAGCAGTCCTTCCGGGACCACCTCCTACGAGCAGTACTTC
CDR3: CASSPSGTTSYEQYF

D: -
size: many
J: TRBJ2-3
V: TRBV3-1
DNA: TGTGCCAGCAGCCAAGATGAAGATACGCAGTATTTT
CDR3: CASSQDEDTQYF

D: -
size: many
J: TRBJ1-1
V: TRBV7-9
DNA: TGTGCCAGCAGCCTAGCCTCGGACACTGAAGCTTTCTTT
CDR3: CASSLASDTEAFF

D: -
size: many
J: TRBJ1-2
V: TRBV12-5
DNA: TGTGCTAGTGACGGAGGGGGGCTGAGCTATGGCTACACCTTC
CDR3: CASDGGGLSYGYTF

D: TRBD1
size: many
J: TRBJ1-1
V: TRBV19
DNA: TGTGCCAGTAGTCCCGGGACAGGGTCGGGCACTGAAGCTTTCTTT
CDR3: CASSPGTGSGTEAFF

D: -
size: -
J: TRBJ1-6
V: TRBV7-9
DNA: TGTGCCAGCAGCTTAGGAGGAGTATTTAGGAATCCGGATTATAATTCACCCCTCCACTTT
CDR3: CASSLGGVFRNPDYNSPLHF

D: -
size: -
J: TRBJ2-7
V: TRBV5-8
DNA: TGTGCCAGCAGCTTGGGGGGGACGGTTCGCTACGAGCAGTACTTC
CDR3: CASSLGGTVRYEQYF

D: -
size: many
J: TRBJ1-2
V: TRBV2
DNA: TGTGCCAGCAGTGAACCGACGAACTATGGCTACACCTTC
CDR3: CASSEPTNYGYTF

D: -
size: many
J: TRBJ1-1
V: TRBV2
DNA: TGTGCCAGCAGTTTACAGGGTACGACTGAAGCTTTCTTT
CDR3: CASSLQGTTEAFF

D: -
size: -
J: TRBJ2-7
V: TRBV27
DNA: TGTGCCAGCAGTTCGAACCAGGGGATGCCCTACGAGCAGTACTTC
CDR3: CASSSNQGMPYEQYF

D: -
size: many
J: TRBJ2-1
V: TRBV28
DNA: TGTGCCAGCAAAGGCTCCTACAATGAGCAGTTCTTC
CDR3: CASKGSYNEQFF

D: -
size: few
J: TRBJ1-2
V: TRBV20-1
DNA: TGCAGTGCTAGCCCCCAGCAGAACTCTAACTATGGCTACACCTTC
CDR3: CSASPQQNSNYGYTF

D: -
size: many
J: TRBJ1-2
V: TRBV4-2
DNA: TGTGCCAGCAGCCAAGACCAGAGGGTTTCTAGCTACACCTTC
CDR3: CASSQDQRVSSYTF

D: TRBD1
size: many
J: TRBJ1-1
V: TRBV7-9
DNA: TGTGCCAGCAGCTCTTCAGGGGGAGTGAACACTGAAGCTTTCTTT
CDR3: CASSSSGGVNTEAFF

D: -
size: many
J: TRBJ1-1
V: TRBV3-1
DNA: TGTGCCAGCAGCCAAACCGTCCGGGGACCCACTGGGGCTTTCTTT
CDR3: CASSQTVRGPTGAFF

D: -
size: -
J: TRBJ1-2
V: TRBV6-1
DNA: TGTGCCAGCAGTGAGTCTAACGCTAACTATGGCTACACCTTC
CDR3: CASSESNANYGYTF

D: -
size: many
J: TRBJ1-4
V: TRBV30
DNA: TGTGCCTGGAGTATTCCGGGTGGTTCTAATGAAAAACTGTTTTTT
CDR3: CAWSIPGGSNEKLFF

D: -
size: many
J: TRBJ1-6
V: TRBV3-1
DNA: TGTGCCAGCAGCCGCGGGGGCCTGGGTTATTCACCCCTCCACTTT
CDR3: CASSRGGLGYSPLHF

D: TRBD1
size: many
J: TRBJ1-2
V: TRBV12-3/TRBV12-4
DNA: TGTGCCAGCAGCCTCCAAGGACAGGGACTCTATGGCTACACCTTC
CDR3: CASSLQGQGLYGYTF

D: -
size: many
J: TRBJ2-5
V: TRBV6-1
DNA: TGTGCCAGCAGAACGCCTAAAGAGACCCAGTACTTC
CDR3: CASRTPKETQYF

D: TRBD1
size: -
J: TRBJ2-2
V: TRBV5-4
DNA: TGTGCCAGCAGCTACACAGGGGGTGGTAACACCGGGGAGCTGTTTTTT
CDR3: CASSYTGGGNTGELFF

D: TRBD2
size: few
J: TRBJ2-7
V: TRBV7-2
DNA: TGTGCCAGCAGCCCCCAGCGGGGGTTAGCCTACGAGCAGTACTTC
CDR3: CASSPQRGLAYEQYF

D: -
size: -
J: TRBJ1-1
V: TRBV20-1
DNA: TGCAGTGCTAGTGAAACCGGGGACACTGAAGCTTTCTTT
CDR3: CSASETGDTEAFF

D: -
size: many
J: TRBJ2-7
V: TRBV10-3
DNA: TGTGCCATCAGTGAGTCCCCAGGGATGGGGCGCGGCGAGCAGTACTTC
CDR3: CAISESPGMGRGEQYF

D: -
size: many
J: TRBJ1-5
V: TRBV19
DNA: TGTGCCAGTGGAGACATCGGGTACGGTAGCAATCAGCCCCAGCATTTT
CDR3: CASGDIGYGSNQPQHF

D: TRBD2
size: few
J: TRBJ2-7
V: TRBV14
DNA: TGTGCCAGCAGCCCCTTAGCTAGCGGGGGAACCTACGAGCAGTACTTC
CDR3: CASSPLASGGTYEQYF

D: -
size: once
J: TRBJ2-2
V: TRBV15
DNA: TGTGCCACCAGCAGTCCCCAGGAGGGGGCCGGGGAGCTGTTTTTT
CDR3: CATSSPQEGAGELFF

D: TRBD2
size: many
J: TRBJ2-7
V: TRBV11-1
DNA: TGTGCCAGCAGCCAGGGACTAGCGGGTTTTGGAGAGCAGTACTTC
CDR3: CASSQGLAGFGEQYF

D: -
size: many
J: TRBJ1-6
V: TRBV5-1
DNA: TGCGCCAGCAGCTCCCGACAGGCCTCCTATAATTCACCCCTCCACTTT
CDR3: CASSSRQASYNSPLHF

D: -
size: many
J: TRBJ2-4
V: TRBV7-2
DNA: TGTGCCAGCAGCTTGGGTCAGGGAATAAACATTCAGTACTTC
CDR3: CASSLGQGINIQYF

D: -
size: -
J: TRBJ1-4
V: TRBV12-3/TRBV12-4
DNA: TGTGCCAGCAGGCTAGGGGCCACCGGAGTCCAACTGTTTTTT
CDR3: CASRLGATGVQLFF

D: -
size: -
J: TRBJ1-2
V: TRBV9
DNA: TGTGCCAGCAGCGAGAGAGGTAGGGGCTACACCTTC
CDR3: CASSERGRGYTF

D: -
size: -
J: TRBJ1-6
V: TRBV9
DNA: TGTGCCAGCAGCGTACAGGGTTTGGGTTCACCCCTCCACTTT
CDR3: CASSVQGLGSPLHF

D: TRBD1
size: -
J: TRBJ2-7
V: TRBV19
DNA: TGTGCCAGTAGTGCCGGGACAGGGCGCGAGCAGTACTTC
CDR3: CASSAGTGREQYF

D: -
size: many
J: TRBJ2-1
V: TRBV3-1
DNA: TGTGCCAGCAGCCCCCCTTGGGGCACGAGCTCCTACAATGAGCAGTTCTTC
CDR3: CASSPPWGTSSYNEQFF

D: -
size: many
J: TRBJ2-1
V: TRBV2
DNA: TGTGCCACGACGGGACGGAGCTCCTACAATGAGCAGTTCTTC
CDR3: CATTGRSSYNEQFF

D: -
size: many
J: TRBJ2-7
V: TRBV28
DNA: TGTGCCACAACCCCTCAACCTGGCTACGAGCAGTACTTC
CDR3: CATTPQPGYEQYF

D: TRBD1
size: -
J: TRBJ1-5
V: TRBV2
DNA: TGTGCCAACGCCGCGGACAGGAACGAACAGCCCCAGCATTTT
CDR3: CANAADRNEQPQHF

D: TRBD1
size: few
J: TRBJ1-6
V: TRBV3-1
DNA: TGTGCCAGCAGCCCGCAGGGACAGAGCTTCTCACCCCTCCACTTT
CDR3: CASSPQGQSFSPLHF

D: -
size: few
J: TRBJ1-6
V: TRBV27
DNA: TGTGCCAGCAGTTTAGGGTTGAGCTCCTATAATTCACCCCTCCACTTT
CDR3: CASSLGLSSYNSPLHF

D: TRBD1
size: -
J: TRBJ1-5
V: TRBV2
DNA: TGTGCCAGCAGTGGCGGGACAGGGGGCGGACAGCCCCAGCATTTT
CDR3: CASSGGTGGGQPQHF

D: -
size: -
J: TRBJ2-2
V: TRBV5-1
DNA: TGCGCCAGCAGCTTGGACAGGACCGGGGAGCTGTTTTTT
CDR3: CASSLDRTGELFF

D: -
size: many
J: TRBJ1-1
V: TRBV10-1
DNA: TGCGCCAGCAGTGCCGGGGTGGACACTGAAGCTTTCTTT
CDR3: CASSAGVDTEAFF

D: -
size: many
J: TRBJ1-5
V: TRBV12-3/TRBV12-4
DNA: TGTGCCAGCAGCCCCGAACCGGGGCGACCCCAGCATTTT
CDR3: CASSPEPGRPQHF

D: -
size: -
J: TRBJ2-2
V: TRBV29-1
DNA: TGCAGCGTTGGGGGATCCAGGGGACTGAACACCGGGGAGCTGTTTTTT
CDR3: CSVGGSRGLNTGELFF

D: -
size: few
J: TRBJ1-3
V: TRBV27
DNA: TGTGCCAGCAGTTTAGGGGTTAATGGAAACACCATATATTTT
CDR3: CASSLGVNGNTIYF

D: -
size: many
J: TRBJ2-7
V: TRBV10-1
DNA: TGCGCCAGCAGTGATAAATACATCCAGTACTTC
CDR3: CASSDKYIQYF

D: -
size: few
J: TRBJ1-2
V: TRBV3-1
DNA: TGTGCCAGCAGCCAAAACTTTCTCGGGGCTTTATATGGCTACACCTTC
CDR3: CASSQNFLGALYGYTF

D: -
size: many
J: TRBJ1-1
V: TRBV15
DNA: TGTGCCACCAGCAGAGATCCCAGGGATGTAGACACTGAAGCTTTCTTT
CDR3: CATSRDPRDVDTEAFF

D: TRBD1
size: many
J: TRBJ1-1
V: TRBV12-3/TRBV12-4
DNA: TGTGCCAGCAGTGCACAGGGGCGGGACACTGAAGCTTTCTTT
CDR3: CASSAQGRDTEAFF

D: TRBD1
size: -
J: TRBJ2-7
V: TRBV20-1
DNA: TGCAGTGCTGGGACAGGCTTTACCTACGAGCAGTACTTC
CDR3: CSAGTGFTYEQYF